The 5 T cell receptor beta chains presented below share a single source sample, sequenced in a study of OX40 agonist ivuxolimab in advanced cancers. Library creation used the immunoSEQ multiplex PCR assay. The table was pulled from immuneACCESS by TCRdb, which kept in-frame rearrangements only. Such tables lose some clones; where checked, under half of the loss comes from unresolved V genes, and the rest has no known cause. This sample is represented by tens of thousands of clones; 80% to 90% of them were singletons. The ten largest clones capture approximately 5% of the sample. This specimen consisted of CD4+ or CD8+ T cells sorted from blood, obtained in a trial of the OX40 agonist ivuxolimab. The receptor source for this set is an adult with an advanced solid tumor such as melanoma, head and neck, liver or kidney cancer.

Sample share makes this clone medium-sized. This rearrangement joins TRBV19 to TRBJ1-2; 8 bases map to TRBD1. The germline V gene encodes CDR1 LNHDA and CDR2 SQIVND (reference sequence). V lost 6 bases, J lost 7 bases, and 7 bases stayed unmatched. CDR3 length equals 13 residues. CDR3 sequence: CASRDQGASGYTF. The CDR3 DNA follows: TGTGCCAGTAGGGATCAGGGGGCTAGTGGCTACACCTTC.

The chain couples TRBV11-3 to TRBJ2-7; tentatively, D is TRBD2 (6 bases). Per germline, CDR1 SGHNT and CDR2 YENEEA. Trimming removed 6 bases at V and 5 bases at J, with 20 bases between. The CDR3 runs to 15 residues. The chain's CDR3 is CASSLGGGVRDEQYF. In DNA form, the CDR3 reads TGTGCCAGCAGTCTGGGAGGCGGGGTAAGGGACGAGCAGTACTTC. Full variable domain (rest looked up from reference TRBV11-3 and TRBJ2-7): EAGVVQSPRYKIIEKKQPVAFWCNPISGHNTLYWYLQNLGQGPELLIRYENEEAVDDSQLPKDRFSAERLKGVDSTLKIQPAELGDSAVYLCASSLGGGVRDEQYFGPGTRLTVT.

V usage is TRBV5-4 and J usage is TRBJ1-3; unclear D gene. Germline V lookup: CDR1 SGHNT, CDR2 YYREEE (reference sequence). This CDR3 spans 15 amino acids. The germline V and J ends were trimmed by 0 bases and 6 bases, with 13 bases remaining between them. CDR3 sequence (DNA): TGTGCCAGCAGCTTGGGGACCCCTCTGGAAAACACCATATATTTT. Translation gives CASSLGTPLENTIYF.

This chain connects TRBV2 to TRBJ2-7, with no clear D. CDR3 size: 13 residues. Germline CDR1 SNHLY, CDR2 FYNNEI. V was clipped by 5 bases and J by 2 bases, with 10 bases between them. For the CDR3, the DNA is TGTGCCAGCAGTCTTATAGGGCCCTACGAGCAGTACTTC. Amino acids: CASSLIGPYEQYF. Drawing the rest from reference TRBV2 and TRBJ2-7, the complete variable domain is EPEVTQTPSHQVTQMGQEVILRCVPISNHLYFYWYRQILGQKVEFLVSFYNNEISEKSEIFDDQFSVERPDGSNFTLKIRSTKLEDSAMYFCASSLIGPYEQYFGPGTRLTVT.

The chain carries TRBV18 and TRBJ1-1; D gene unclear. The germline CDR1 and CDR2 sequences are KGHSH and LQKENI. This CDR3 comprises 15 residues. V was clipped by 0 bases and J by 1 base, with 9 bases between them. Here the CDR3 DNA reads TGTGCCAGCTCACCACCCGGAGGGCGGAACACTGAAGCTTTCTTT. Translated: CASSPPGGRNTEAFF. The entire variable domain, with the rest obtained from reference TRBV18 and TRBJ1-1, is as follows: NAGVMQNPRHLVRRRGQEARLRCSPMKGHSHVYWYRQLPEEGLKFMVYLQKENIIDESGMPKERFSAEFPKEGPSILRIQQVVRGDSAAYFCASSPPGGRNTEAFFGQGTRLTVV.